The source of this T cell receptor (beta chain) is a study of T cells in Graves' hyperthyroidism and ophthalmopathy. The CDR3 regions of TCR beta were amplified from RNA transcripts. In the first-round RT-PCR of the TCR CDR3, the HTBI primer set was used. One entry per CDR3 protein results from TCRdb running MiXCR on the multiplex PCR reads. Of roughly 420,000 distinct CDR3 sequences listed, roughly 15% are singletons. There are a few counts of this clonotype. About 10 ml fresh peripheral blood yielded the PBMCs. The source material was blood. The TCR comes from a woman in her late teens or twenties with Graves' hyperthyroidism.

DNA of the CDR3: TGTGCCACCAGTGATGCTCGGGAGCAGTTCTTC. Its translation is CATSDAREQFF. The chain carries TRBV24-1 and TRBJ2-1; D is uncertain. Germline values: CDR1 KGHDR, CDR2 SFDVKD. The CDR3 totals 11 residues. Trimming removed 3 bases at V and 10 bases at J, with 6 bases between.